Listed below are T cell receptor beta chains from one sample, sequenced in a study of T cell repertoires in cytomegalovirus infection. Each CDR3 protein gets one entry after TCRdb re-called the reads with MiXCR. The sample has 200,000 to 300,000 distinct CDR3 sequences, 9.1% seen once. The specimen sequenced was PBMCs. These receptors came from a human donor in good health (CMV status not recorded). Some clones in this sample may be carry-over from other donors' samples. CDR3s include the opening cysteine and the closing phenylalanine or tryptophan. The order of the fields is V gene, J gene, clone size, D gene, CDR3 protein, CDR3 DNA. D genes are given only for firm matches. Size tells how often a clone was seen (once, few, many) or the class of an expanded clone, and some rows leave it out.

v_call: TRBV20-1; j_call: TRBJ2-7; clone_size: -; d_call: TRBD2; cdr3_aa: CSAWLADSYEQYF; cdr3_nt: TGCAGTGCTTGGCTAGCGGATTCCTACGAGCAGTACTTC
v_call: TRBV5-1; j_call: TRBJ2-1; clone_size: -; d_call: -; cdr3_aa: CASSHPGGDAGNEQFF; cdr3_nt: TGCGCCAGCAGCCACCCAGGGGGGGATGCCGGGAATGAGCAGTTCTTC
v_call: TRBV29-1; j_call: TRBJ2-1; clone_size: few; d_call: TRBD1; cdr3_aa: CSVPTGNRNEQFF; cdr3_nt: TGCAGCGTACCGACAGGGAATCGCAATGAGCAGTTCTTC
v_call: TRBV3-1; j_call: TRBJ2-1; clone_size: -; d_call: TRBD1; cdr3_aa: CASSQELGQEVVYNEQFF; cdr3_nt: TGTGCCAGCAGCCAAGAGTTGGGACAGGAGGTTGTATACAATGAGCAGTTCTTC
v_call: TRBV5-1; j_call: TRBJ2-7; clone_size: -; d_call: TRBD2; cdr3_aa: CASSASGRTSSYEQYF; cdr3_nt: TGCGCCAGCAGCGCCAGTGGACGGACTAGCTCCTACGAGCAGTACTTC
v_call: TRBV3-1; j_call: TRBJ2-7; clone_size: -; d_call: TRBD2; cdr3_aa: CASRSSGKQNEQYF; cdr3_nt: TGTGCCAGCAGAAGCAGCGGGAAACAGAACGAGCAGTACTTC
v_call: TRBV7-2; j_call: TRBJ1-2; clone_size: many; d_call: -; cdr3_aa: CASRVGPWGYTF; cdr3_nt: TGTGCCAGCAGGGTCGGTCCCTGGGGCTACACCTTC
v_call: TRBV7-6; j_call: TRBJ2-7; clone_size: many; d_call: -; cdr3_aa: CASSLAEEYEQYF; cdr3_nt: TGTGCCAGCAGCCTCGCAGAGGAATACGAGCAGTACTTC
v_call: TRBV2; j_call: TRBJ1-1; clone_size: few; d_call: TRBD1; cdr3_aa: CASSGDRGTEAFF; cdr3_nt: TGTGCCAGCAGTGGAGACAGGGGCACTGAAGCTTTCTTT
v_call: TRBV7-6; j_call: TRBJ1-2; clone_size: many; d_call: -; cdr3_aa: CASSLSDGLGYGYTF; cdr3_nt: TGTGCCAGCAGCTTATCCGACGGGCTTGGCTATGGCTACACCTTC
v_call: TRBV7-8; j_call: TRBJ1-2; clone_size: many; d_call: -; cdr3_aa: CASSLTQQWISNYGYTF; cdr3_nt: TGTGCCAGCAGCTTAACCCAACAATGGATTTCTAACTATGGCTACACCTTC
v_call: TRBV7-2; j_call: TRBJ1-6; clone_size: many; d_call: TRBD1; cdr3_aa: CASSLKSTGNNSPLHF; cdr3_nt: TGTGCCAGCAGCTTAAAATCGACAGGGAATAATTCACCCCTCCACTTT
v_call: TRBV6-6; j_call: TRBJ2-7; clone_size: many; d_call: TRBD2; cdr3_aa: CASSEAGVRSYEQYF; cdr3_nt: TGTGCCAGCAGCGAGGCGGGGGTCCGTTCCTACGAGCAGTACTTC